This TCR beta chain is drawn from a study of PD-1 blockade in classical Hodgkin lymphoma. The method was immunoSEQ multiplex PCR; TCRdb's version includes in-frame clones alone and lacks a portion of them. The sample shows about 27,000 clones, around 83% of them seen only once. General observations from the study: What drove the repertoire differences, possibly disease activity or prior therapy, has not been defined.

On this clone: Its antigen is still unknown.

Specified time point: cycle 4 day 1 (C4D1), after five to seven weeks of nivolumab. Every patient relapsed after autologous stem cell transplantation, and brentuximab vedotin exposure varied. Negative selection with magnetic separation was used to purify CD4+ T cells from thawed PBMCs. CDR1 SGHRS and CDR2 YFSETQ come from the germline V gene. The CDR3 runs 15 residues. V lost 6 bases and J lost 4, with 16 bases in between. The TCR was taken from a human donor with classical Hodgkin lymphoma. The chain joins TRBV5-1 to TRBJ2-2; possible D gene TRBD2, 5 bases. The sample here was CD4+ T cells from blood, taken before the fourth cycle of nivolumab. CDR3 residues: CASMDERVGTGELFF. The CDR3 DNA reads TGCGCCAGCATGGACGAGAGGGTTGGCACCGGGGAGCTGTTTTTT.